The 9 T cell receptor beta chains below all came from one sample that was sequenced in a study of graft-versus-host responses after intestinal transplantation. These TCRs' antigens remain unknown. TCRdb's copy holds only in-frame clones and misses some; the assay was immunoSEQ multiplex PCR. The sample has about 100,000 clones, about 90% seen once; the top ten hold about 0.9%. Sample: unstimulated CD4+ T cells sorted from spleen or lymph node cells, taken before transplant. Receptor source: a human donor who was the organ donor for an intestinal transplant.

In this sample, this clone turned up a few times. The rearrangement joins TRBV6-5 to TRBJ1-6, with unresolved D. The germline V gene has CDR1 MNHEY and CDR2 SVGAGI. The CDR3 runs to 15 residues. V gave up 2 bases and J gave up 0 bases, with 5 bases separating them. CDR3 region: CASSYGDSYNSPLHF. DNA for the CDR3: TGTGCCAGCAGTTACGGTGACTCCTATAATTCACCCCTCCACTTT.

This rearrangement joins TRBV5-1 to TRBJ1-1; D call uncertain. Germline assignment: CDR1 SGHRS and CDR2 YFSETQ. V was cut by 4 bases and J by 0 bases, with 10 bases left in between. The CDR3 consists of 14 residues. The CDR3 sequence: CASSPGYMNTEAFF. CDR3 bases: TGCGCCAGCAGCCCGGGCTATATGAACACTGAAGCTTTCTTT.

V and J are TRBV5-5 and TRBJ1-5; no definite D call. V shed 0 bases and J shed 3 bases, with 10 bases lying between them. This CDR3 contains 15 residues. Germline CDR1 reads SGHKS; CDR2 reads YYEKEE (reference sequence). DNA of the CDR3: TGTGCCAGCAGCTTGGTACAATCCCACAATCAGCCCCAGCATTTT. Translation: CASSLVQSHNQPQHF.

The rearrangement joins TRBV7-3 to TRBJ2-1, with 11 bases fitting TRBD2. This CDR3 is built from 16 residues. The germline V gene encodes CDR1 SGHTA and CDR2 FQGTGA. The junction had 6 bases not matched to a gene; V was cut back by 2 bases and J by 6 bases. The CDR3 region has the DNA TGTGCCAGCAGCTTAGATATAGCGGGGGGGAGCAATGAGCAGTTCTTC. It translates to CASSLDIAGGSNEQFF.

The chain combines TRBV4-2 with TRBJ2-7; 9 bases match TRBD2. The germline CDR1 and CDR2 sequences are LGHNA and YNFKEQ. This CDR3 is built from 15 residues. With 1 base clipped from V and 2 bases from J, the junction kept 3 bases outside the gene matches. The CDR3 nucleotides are TGTGCCAGCAGCCAAGTAGCGGGGGAAACCTACGAGCAGTACTTC. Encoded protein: CASSQVAGETYEQYF.

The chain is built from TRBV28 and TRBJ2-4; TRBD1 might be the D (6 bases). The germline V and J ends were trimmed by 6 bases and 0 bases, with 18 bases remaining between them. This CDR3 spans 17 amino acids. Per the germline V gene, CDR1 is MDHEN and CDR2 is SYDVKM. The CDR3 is CASSLYTGNRAKNIQYF. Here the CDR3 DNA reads TGTGCCAGCAGCCTATATACAGGGAATAGAGCCAAAAACATTCAGTACTTC.

The CDR3, as DNA: TGTGCCAGCAGCGACGGACAGGGGGGAGTCTATGGCTACACCTTC. As protein: CASSDGQGGVYGYTF. The genes are TRBV9 and TRBJ1-2; 10 bases line up with TRBD1. This CDR3 has 15 residues. Per germline, CDR1 SGDLS and CDR2 YYNGEE. Trimming cost V 3 bases and J 4 bases; bases outside gene matches: 6.

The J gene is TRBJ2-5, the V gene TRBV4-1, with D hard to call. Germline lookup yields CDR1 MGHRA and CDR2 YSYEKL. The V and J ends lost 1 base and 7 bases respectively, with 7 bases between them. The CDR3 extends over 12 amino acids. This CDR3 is CASSQGVGTQYF. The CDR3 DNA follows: TGCGCCAGCAGCCAAGGGGTAGGGACCCAGTACTTC.

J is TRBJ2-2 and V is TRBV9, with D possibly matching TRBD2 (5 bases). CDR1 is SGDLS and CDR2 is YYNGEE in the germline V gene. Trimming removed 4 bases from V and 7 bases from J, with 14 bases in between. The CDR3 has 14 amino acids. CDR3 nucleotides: TGTGCCAGCAGCCCCGGGGTGTATAGCGGGGAGCTGTTTTTT. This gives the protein CASSPGVYSGELFF. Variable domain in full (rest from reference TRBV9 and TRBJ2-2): DSGVTQTPKHLITATGQRVTLRCSPRSGDLSVYWYQQSLDQGLQFLIQYYNGEERAKGNILERFSAQQFPDLHSELNLSSLELGDSALYFCASSPGVYSGELFFGEGSRLTVL.